This T cell receptor beta chain was obtained from a study of cytomegalovirus exposure and HLA in healthy donors. Study findings and constraints: In vitro checks showed that a few CMV-associated chains really do target CMV antigens. CMV serostatus was the sole immune exposure data available. Reportedly, cytomegalovirus status was diagnosed with high sensitivity and specificity. Sequencing likely produced, as an artifact, a cluster of highly shared sequence variants.

This CDR3 has 19 amino acids. Trimming at V came to 2 bases and at J to 5 bases, leaving 15 bases not matched to a gene. Germline loops: CDR1 SEHNR, CDR2 FQNEAQ (reference sequence). This clone was detected only once. Its matching antigen is unknown. 13 Jbeta primers and 60 Vbeta primers were used for the PCR. Clones were read by immunoSEQ multiplex PCR, and TCRdb kept only the in-frame ones, dropping some. Of 160,000 or so clones listed, roughly 80% were seen once; the top ten hold around 14%. J is TRBJ2-1 and V is TRBV7-9; 10 nucleotides align to TRBD2. The sequenced sample was PBMCs. The sequence came from a woman between 45 and 65 years old in good health and CMV-seronegative. The CDR3, as DNA: TGTGCCAGCAGCTTAATTTTGTTGTTCGGGACTAGCGACAACAATGAGCAGTTCTTC. This encodes CASSLILLFGTSDNNEQFF.